Presented here are 20 T cell receptor beta chains from one specimen sequenced in a study of CD8 T cells in ankylosing spondylitis. Overall study findings and caveats: The study identified a TCR beta motif of several highly homologous variants that appeared characteristic of ankylosing spondylitis blood.

Their specific antigens are unknown. TCRdb reprocessed the 5' RACE reads with MiXCR, giving one entry per CDR3 protein. The table includes roughly 700,000 distinct CDR3 sequences, around 17% detected once. Sequencing was carried out using blood, either unsorted or a sorted T cell fraction (not recorded which). The receptors were sampled from a male donor with ankylosing spondylitis.

This clonotype came up a few times. The J gene is TRBJ2-7, the V gene TRBV10-3; 13 positions agree with TRBD2. From germline, CDR1 is ENHRY and CDR2 SYGVKD. The junction had 4 bases not matched to a gene; V was cut back by 2 bases and J by 0 bases. This CDR3 is built from 17 residues. The CDR3 coding sequence is TGTGCCATCAGTGAGCCGGGACTAGCGGGATCCTCCTACGAGCAGTACTTC. It codes for CAISEPGLAGSSYEQYF.

This clonotype has just a few counts. The chain has TRBV9 and TRBJ2-3, with D perhaps TRBD1 or TRBD2 (5 bases each). The CDR3 is 16 residues long. V shed 1 base and J shed 0 bases, with 12 bases lying between them. Germline V CDR1 and CDR2: SGDLS, YYNGEE. The CDR3 loop is CASSVTWDLSTDTQYF. The CDR3 DNA reads TGTGCCAGCAGCGTAACCTGGGACCTAAGCACAGATACGCAGTATTTT.

The sample holds a few counts of this clonotype. The V gene is TRBV5-1, the J gene TRBJ2-7, with a weak D call TRBD1 (6 bases). The germline V and J ends were trimmed by 0 bases and 4 bases, with 14 bases remaining between them. Per the germline V gene, CDR1 is SGHRS and CDR2 is YFSETQ. The CDR3 has 15 residues. The CDR3 here is CASSLEVTGLYEQYF. The CDR3 bases are TGCGCCAGCAGCTTGGAGGTGACAGGACTTTACGAGCAGTACTTC.

The V gene is TRBV20-1, the J gene TRBJ1-5, with a tentative D call TRBD1 (6 bases). The V gene's germline CDR1 is DFQATT and CDR2 SNEGSKA (reference sequence). The CDR3 is made up of 15 amino acids. V lost 1 base to trimming and J lost 1 base, with 11 bases between them. The DNA for the CDR3 is TGCAGTGCTAGAGTCGGGGGCGGAAGCAATCAGCCCCAGCATTTT. It specifies CSARVGGGSNQPQHF.

This clonotype was observed a few times. This chain uses TRBV7-9 with TRBJ2-7; TRBD1 agrees at 9 bases. The V gene's germline CDR1 is SEHNR and CDR2 FQNEAQ (reference sequence). V was pared by 2 bases and J by 6 bases, with 5 bases of the junction left unmatched. The CDR3 consists of 14 residues. CDR3 in DNA: TGTGCCAGCAGCTTAACAGGGGGCTATCCCGAGCAGTACTTC. It is translated as CASSLTGGYPEQYF. Full variable domain (remainder filled in from reference TRBV7-9 and TRBJ2-7): DTGVSQNPRHKITKRGQNVTFRCDPISEHNRLYWYRQTLGQGPEFLTYFQNEAQLEKSRLLSDRFSAERPKGSFSTLEIQRTEQGDSAMYLCASSLTGGYPEQYFGPGTRLTVT.

This clonotype was observed a few times. This sequence joins TRBV29-1 and TRBJ2-7, with 9 bases matching TRBD2. Trimming at V came to 6 bases and at J to 6 bases, leaving 6 bases not matched to a gene. The CDR3 loop spans 12 amino acids. The germline V gene encodes CDR1 SQVTM and CDR2 ANQGSEA. CDR3 protein: CSVSARGGEQYF. In DNA form, the CDR3 reads TGCAGCGTCTCGGCGCGGGGGGGCGAGCAGTACTTC.

This clonotype was picked up a small number of times. V and J are TRBV7-9 and TRBJ2-7, with TRBD1 as a possible D gene (6 bases). Germline assignment: CDR1 SEHNR and CDR2 FQNEAQ (reference sequence). The CDR3 has 17 amino acids. V was cut by 6 bases and J by 1 base, with 22 bases left in between. DNA for the CDR3: TGTGCCAGCAGTTTCCCCGGTGATTGGGACACTTCCTACGAGCAGTACTTC. Its protein product is CASSFPGDWDTSYEQYF.

This clonotype was counted between two and nine times. The DNA for the CDR3 is TGCAGTGCTCCCAGATCCCAGACAGGATCGTATGGCTACACCTTC. It codes for CSAPRSQTGSYGYTF. The chain joins TRBV20-1 to TRBJ1-2; possible D gene TRBD1, 6 bases. CDR1 DFQATT and CDR2 SNEGSKA come from the germline V gene (reference sequence). The CDR3 runs 15 residues. Trimming removed 5 bases from V and 5 bases from J, with 21 bases in between.

This clonotype showed up just a few times. The chain combines TRBV7-2 with TRBJ1-1; TRBD1 might be the D (6 bases). Germline CDR1 reads SGHTA; CDR2 reads FQGNSA. V gave up 4 bases and J gave up 0 bases, with 12 bases separating them. The CDR3 sequence is 15 residues long. DNA of the CDR3: TGTGCCAGCAGCTCTCAGGGGATATTGAACACTGAAGCTTTCTTT. This translates into CASSSQGILNTEAFF.

This clonotype was seen more than once but under ten times. The chain is built from TRBV7-7 and TRBJ2-5, with 7 bases matching TRBD1. Germline CDR1 is SSHAT and CDR2 is FNYEAQ (reference sequence). With V trimmed by 2 bases and J by 4 bases, 1 base remained unmatched. The CDR3 extends over 13 amino acids. The CDR3 spells CASSLKGAETQYF. CDR3 DNA sequence: TGTGCCAGCAGCTTAAAGGGGGCAGAGACCCAGTACTTC.

This clonotype has just a few counts. J is TRBJ2-1 and V is TRBV7-3, with D tentatively TRBD2 (6 bases). This CDR3 is 16 amino acids long. The germline CDR1 and CDR2 sequences are SGHTA and FQGTGA. Trimming removed 5 bases at V and 5 bases at J, with 19 bases between. The CDR3 DNA follows: TGTGCCAGCAGCCCTGGGGGGTTAGCGTACGACAATGAGCAGTTCTTC. Translating it yields CASSPGGLAYDNEQFF.

This clonotype was observed a few times. In nucleotides, the CDR3 is TGTGCCAGCAGTCGCCTCCAGATCCGACCGCAGATTACCACAGATACGCAGTATTTT. This translates into CASSRLQIRPQITTDTQYF. V usage is TRBV12-3 or TRBV12-4 and J usage is TRBJ2-3; D is undetermined. This CDR3 comprises 19 residues. Trimming shortened V by 5 bases and J by 2 bases, and 26 bases separated the two germline ends.

The sample holds a few counts of this clonotype. The gene calls are TRBV12-3 or TRBV12-4 and TRBJ2-1, with a tentative D call TRBD1 (6 bases). The CDR3 is made up of 14 amino acids. V lost 5 bases and J lost 0, with 8 bases in between. The CDR3 is CASSEGDSYNEQFF. CDR3 coding DNA: TGTGCCAGCAGTGAGGGGGACTCCTACAATGAGCAGTTCTTC.

The rearrangement links TRBV20-1 to TRBJ2-3, with TRBD2 matching 10 bases. The junction had 7 bases not matched to a gene; V was cut back by 3 bases and J by 4 bases. The CDR3 totals 15 residues. Germline V lookup: CDR1 DFQATT, CDR2 SNEGSKA (reference sequence). The CDR3 DNA is TGCAGTGCTAGGGCTAGCGGGAGTTTTGCAGATACGCAGTATTTT. It encodes CSARASGSFADTQYF.

The chain employs TRBV25-1 and TRBJ1-2; 12 positions agree with TRBD1. Germline V gene lookup returns CDR1 MGHDK and CDR2 SYGVNS. The CDR3 sequence is 15 residues long. J gave up 5 bases and V 7 bases, and 8 bases lay outside the gene matches. Written as DNA, the CDR3 is TGTGCCAGCAAGGGGACAGGGGGCCCCTTTTATGGCTACACCTTC. Encoded protein: CASKGTGGPFYGYTF.

V and J are TRBV20-1 and TRBJ1-1; D ambiguous. V lost 4 bases to trimming and J lost 3 bases, with 9 bases between them. The germline V gene has CDR1 DFQATT and CDR2 SNEGSKA (reference sequence). The CDR3 runs 12 residues. DNA of the CDR3: TGCAGTGCTAATGTGGGGTACACTGAAGCTTTCTTT. As protein: CSANVGYTEAFF.

This clonotype was seen a few times. The rearrangement links TRBV6-2 or TRBV6-3 to TRBJ2-3; D is possibly TRBD1 or TRBD2 (5 bases each). The V gene lost 6 bases and the J gene lost 6 bases, with 22 bases spanning the gap. The CDR3 sequence is 16 residues long. CDR1 MNHEY and CDR2 SVGEGT come from the germline V gene. CDR3 nucleotide sequence: TGTGCCAGCAGCCGCGATACGGGACGGCCATGGGATACGCAGTATTTT. It is translated as CASSRDTGRPWDTQYF.

The J gene is TRBJ2-2, the V gene TRBV18, with D perhaps assigned TRBD1 or TRBD2 (5 bases each). The CDR3 contains 15 residues. The V gene's germline CDR1 is KGHSH and CDR2 LQKENI. V shed 8 bases and J shed 4 bases, with 17 bases lying between them. CDR3 nucleotide sequence: TGTGCCAGCCTACCTTTCCGGGACGGCACCGGGGAGCTGTTTTTT. Translating gives CASLPFRDGTGELFF.

In its sample, this clonotype was seen a few times. CDR3 region: CSARATGRGDEQFF. DNA for the CDR3: TGCAGTGCTAGAGCGACAGGGCGTGGCGATGAGCAGTTCTTC. This chain uses TRBV20-1 with TRBJ2-1; 7 nucleotides agree with TRBD1. This CDR3 has 14 amino acids. Germline V gene lookup returns CDR1 DFQATT and CDR2 SNEGSKA (reference sequence). The J segment lost 8 bases and the V segment lost 1 base, leaving 8 bases of the junction unmatched.

The chain uses TRBV2 and TRBJ1-1, with unresolved D. Per the germline V gene, CDR1 is SNHLY and CDR2 is FYNNEI. V was trimmed by 11 bases and J by 1 base, leaving 14 bases between them. The length of the CDR3 is 13 residues. The CDR3 region is CAAQTGRNTEAFF. DNA for the CDR3: TGTGCCGCGCAGACCGGACGGAACACTGAAGCTTTCTTT.